One sample yielded the 3 T cell receptor beta chains listed below, sequenced in a study of T cell responses to AZD1222 COVID-19 vaccine. Clones were sequenced by immunoSEQ multiplex PCR, and TCRdb holds only the in-frame ones, with some missing. The table includes approximately 150,000 clones, 80% to 90% detected once. The sequencing here drew on peripheral blood, taken 28 days after the second dose of the MenACWY control vaccine. The origin of the receptors is an adult who received the MenACWY meningococcal vaccine as a control.

This sequence joins TRBV11-3 and TRBJ1-1, with unresolved D. Deletions cut 0 bases from V and 1 base from J, with 6 bases between. The CDR3 runs 14 residues. Germline CDR1 SGHNT, CDR2 YENEEA. As DNA, the CDR3 is TGTGCCAGCAGCTTAGACGGTACGAACACTGAAGCTTTCTTT. Protein: CASSLDGTNTEAFF.

The J gene is TRBJ1-5, the V gene TRBV3-1 (or the pseudogene TRBV3-2); no definite D call. Germline loops: CDR1 LGHDT, CDR2 YNNKEL (reference sequence). The CDR3 is 13 amino acids. Deletions cut 1 base from V and 5 bases from J, with 6 bases between. CDR3 region: CASSQGWDQPQHF. CDR3 sequence (DNA): TGTGCCAGCAGCCAAGGATGGGATCAGCCCCAGCATTTT.

This chain uses TRBV15 with TRBJ1-1; D may be TRBD1 (5 bases). This CDR3 has 15 amino acids. From germline, CDR1 is LNHNV and CDR2 YYDKDF (reference sequence). The V end lost 1 base, the J end lost 5 bases, and 14 bases lay between the germline ends. Here the CDR3 DNA reads TGTGCCACCAGCAGAGTTAAAGGGGCGCGGACTGAAGCTTTCTTT. Protein sequence: CATSRVKGARTEAFF.